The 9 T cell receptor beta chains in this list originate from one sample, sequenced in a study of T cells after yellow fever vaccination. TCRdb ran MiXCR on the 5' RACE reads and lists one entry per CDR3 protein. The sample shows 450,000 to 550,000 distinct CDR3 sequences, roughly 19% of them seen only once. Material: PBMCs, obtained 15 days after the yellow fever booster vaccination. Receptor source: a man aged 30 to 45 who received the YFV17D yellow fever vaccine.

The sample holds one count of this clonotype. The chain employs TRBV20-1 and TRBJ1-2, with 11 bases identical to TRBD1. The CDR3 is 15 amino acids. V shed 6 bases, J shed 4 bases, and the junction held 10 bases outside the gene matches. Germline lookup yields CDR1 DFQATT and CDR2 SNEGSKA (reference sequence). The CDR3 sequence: CSAPSGQGAFYGYTF. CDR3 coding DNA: TGCAGTGCCCCTTCAGGACAGGGGGCCTTCTATGGCTACACCTTC.

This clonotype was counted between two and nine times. The CDR3 coding sequence is TGCAGCGCGGTGGTGAGCTCCTACGAGCAGTACTTC. Translation gives CSAVVSSYEQYF. J is TRBJ2-7 and V is TRBV29-1; no clear D. Germline lookup yields CDR1 SQVTM and CDR2 ANQGSEA. The CDR3 sequence is 12 residues long. V lost 7 bases to trimming and J lost 0 bases, with 10 bases between them.

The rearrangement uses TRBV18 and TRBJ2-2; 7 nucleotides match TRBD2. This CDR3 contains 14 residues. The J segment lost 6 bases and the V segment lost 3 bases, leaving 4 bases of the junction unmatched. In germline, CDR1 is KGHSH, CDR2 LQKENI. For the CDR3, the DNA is TGTGCCAGCTCACCGGGGACTACCGCCGGGGAGCTGTTTTTT. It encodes CASSPGTTAGELFF.

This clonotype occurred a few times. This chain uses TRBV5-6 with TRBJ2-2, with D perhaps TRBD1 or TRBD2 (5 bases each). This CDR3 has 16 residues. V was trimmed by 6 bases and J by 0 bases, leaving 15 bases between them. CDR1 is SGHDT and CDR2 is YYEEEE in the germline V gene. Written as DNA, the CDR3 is TGTGCCAGCACCCTTGAGGGGATCGCGAACACCGGGGAGCTGTTTTTT. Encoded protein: CASTLEGIANTGELFF.

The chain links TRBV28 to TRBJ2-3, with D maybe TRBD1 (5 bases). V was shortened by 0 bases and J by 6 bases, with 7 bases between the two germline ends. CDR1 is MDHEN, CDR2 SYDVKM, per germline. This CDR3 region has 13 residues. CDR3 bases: TGTGCCAGCAGTTTATGGGGGCAGGATACGCAGTATTTT. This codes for CASSLWGQDTQYF. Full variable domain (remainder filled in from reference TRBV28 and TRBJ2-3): DVKVTQSSRYLVKRTGEKVFLECVQDMDHENMFWYRQDPGLGLRLIYFSYDVKMKEKGDIPEGYSVSREKKERFSLILESASTNQTSMYLCASSLWGQDTQYFGPGTRLTVL.

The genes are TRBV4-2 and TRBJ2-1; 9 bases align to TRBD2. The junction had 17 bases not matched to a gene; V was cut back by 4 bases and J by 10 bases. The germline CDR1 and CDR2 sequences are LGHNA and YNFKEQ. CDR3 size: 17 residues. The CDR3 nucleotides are TGTGCCAGCAGCCCACGACCGTCGGCGGGAGGGCAAGACGAGCAGTTCTTC. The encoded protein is CASSPRPSAGGQDEQFF.

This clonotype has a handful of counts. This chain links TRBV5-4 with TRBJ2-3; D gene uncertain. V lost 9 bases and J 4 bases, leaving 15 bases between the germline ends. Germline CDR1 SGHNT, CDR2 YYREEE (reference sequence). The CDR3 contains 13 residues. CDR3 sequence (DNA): TGTGCCACCAACCTAGTCCCGGCAGATACGCAGTATTTT. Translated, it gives CATNLVPADTQYF.

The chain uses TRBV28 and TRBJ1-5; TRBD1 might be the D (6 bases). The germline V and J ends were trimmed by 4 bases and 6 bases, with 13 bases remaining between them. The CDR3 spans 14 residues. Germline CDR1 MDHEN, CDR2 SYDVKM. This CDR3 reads CASSSLLRGQPQHF. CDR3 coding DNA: TGTGCCAGCAGTTCCCTTCTCAGGGGTCAGCCCCAGCATTTT.

CDR3 in amino acids: CSASSTSGTAPYNEQFF. CDR3 DNA: TGCAGTGCTAGCTCGACTAGCGGGACCGCCCCTTACAATGAGCAGTTCTTC. The rearrangement joins TRBV20-1 to TRBJ2-1; 11 nucleotides agree with TRBD2. CDR1 and CDR2 (germline): DFQATT, SNEGSKA (reference sequence). V was pared by 3 bases and J by 4 bases, with 11 bases of the junction left unmatched. The CDR3 length is 17 residues.